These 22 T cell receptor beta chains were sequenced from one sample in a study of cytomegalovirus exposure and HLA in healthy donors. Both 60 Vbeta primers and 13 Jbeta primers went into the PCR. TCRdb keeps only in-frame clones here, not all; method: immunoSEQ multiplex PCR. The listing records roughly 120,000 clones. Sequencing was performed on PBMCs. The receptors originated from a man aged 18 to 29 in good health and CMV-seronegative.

CDR3 bases: TGTGCCAGTAGTCCCCCCGGGACAGGGGACCAACCGAAATACGAGCAGTACTTC. Encoded protein: CASSPPGTGDQPKYEQYF. The V call is TRBV19, the J call TRBJ2-7; the match to TRBD1 covers 10 bases. The junction had 17 bases not matched to a gene; V was cut back by 5 bases and J by 4 bases. Germline lookup yields CDR1 LNHDA and CDR2 SQIVND (reference sequence). CDR3 length: 18 residues.

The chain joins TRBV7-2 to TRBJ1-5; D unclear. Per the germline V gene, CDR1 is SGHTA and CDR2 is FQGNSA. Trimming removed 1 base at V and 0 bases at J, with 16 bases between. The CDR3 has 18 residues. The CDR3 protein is CASSLVAPGLYSNQPQHF. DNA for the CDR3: TGTGCCAGCAGCTTAGTGGCTCCGGGGTTATATAGCAATCAGCCCCAGCATTTT.

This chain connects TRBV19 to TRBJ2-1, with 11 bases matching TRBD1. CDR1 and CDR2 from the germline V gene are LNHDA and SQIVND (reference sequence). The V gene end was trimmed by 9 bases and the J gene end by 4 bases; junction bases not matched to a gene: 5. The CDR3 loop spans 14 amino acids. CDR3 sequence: CASRGQGGYNEQFF. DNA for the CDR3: TGTGCCAGCAGGGGACAGGGGGGGTACAATGAGCAGTTCTTC.

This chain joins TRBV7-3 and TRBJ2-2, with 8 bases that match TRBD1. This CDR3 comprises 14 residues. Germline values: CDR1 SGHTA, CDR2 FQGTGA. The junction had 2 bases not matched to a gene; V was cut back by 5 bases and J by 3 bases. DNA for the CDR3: TGTGCCAGCAGCCAGGACAGGGACACCGGGGAGCTGTTTTTT. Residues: CASSQDRDTGELFF. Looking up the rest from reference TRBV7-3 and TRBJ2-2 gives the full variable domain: GAGVSQTPSNKVTEKGKYVELRCDPISGHTALYWYRQSLGQGPEFLIYFQGTGAADDSGLPNDRFFAVRPEGSVSTLKIQRTERGDSAVYLCASSQDRDTGELFFGEGSRLTVL.

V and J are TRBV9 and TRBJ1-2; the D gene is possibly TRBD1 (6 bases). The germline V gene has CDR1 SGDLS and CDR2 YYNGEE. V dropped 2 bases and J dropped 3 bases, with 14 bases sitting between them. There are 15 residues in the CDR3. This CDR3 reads CASSVLNPGDYGYTF. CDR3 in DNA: TGTGCCAGCAGCGTCCTGAACCCAGGGGACTATGGCTACACCTTC.

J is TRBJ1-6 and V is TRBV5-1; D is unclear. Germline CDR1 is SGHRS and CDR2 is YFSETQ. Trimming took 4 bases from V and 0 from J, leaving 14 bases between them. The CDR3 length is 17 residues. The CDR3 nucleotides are TGCGCCAGCAGCAGCGACGGAGCGAGCTCCTATAATTCACCCCTCCACTTT. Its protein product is CASSSDGASSYNSPLHF.

CDR3 in DNA: TGCGCCAGCAGCCAAGAGGAGGGGCTCTCCTACGAGCAGTACTTC. Its translation: CASSQEEGLSYEQYF. This chain joins TRBV4-1 and TRBJ2-5, with D maybe TRBD2 (6 bases). The J call may be faulty, since TRBJ2-7 better matches the DNA end. Germline CDR1 MGHRA, CDR2 YSYEKL. The CDR3 length is 15 residues.

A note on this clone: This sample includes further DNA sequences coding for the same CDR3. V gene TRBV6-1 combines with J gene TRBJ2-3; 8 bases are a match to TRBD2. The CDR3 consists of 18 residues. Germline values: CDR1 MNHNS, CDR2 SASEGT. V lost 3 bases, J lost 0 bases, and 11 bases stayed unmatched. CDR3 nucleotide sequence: TGTGCCAGCAGTGAGAAACCAGATAGCGGGACAAGCACAGATACGCAGTATTTT. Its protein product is CASSEKPDSGTSTDTQYF.

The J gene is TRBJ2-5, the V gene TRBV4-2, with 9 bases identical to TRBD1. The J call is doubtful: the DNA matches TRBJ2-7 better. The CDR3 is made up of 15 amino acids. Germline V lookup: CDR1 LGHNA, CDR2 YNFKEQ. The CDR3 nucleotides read TGTGCCAGCAGCCAAGGGGACAGGGTTGGGTACGAGCAGTACTTC. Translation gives CASSQGDRVGYEQYF.

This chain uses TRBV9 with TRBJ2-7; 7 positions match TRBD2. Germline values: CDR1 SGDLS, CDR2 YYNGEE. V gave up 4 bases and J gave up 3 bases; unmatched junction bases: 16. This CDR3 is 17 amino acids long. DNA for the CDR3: TGTGCCAGCAGCCCTCGGACTAGTTCAAGAGTCATCTACGAGCAGTACTTC. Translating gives CASSPRTSSRVIYEQYF.

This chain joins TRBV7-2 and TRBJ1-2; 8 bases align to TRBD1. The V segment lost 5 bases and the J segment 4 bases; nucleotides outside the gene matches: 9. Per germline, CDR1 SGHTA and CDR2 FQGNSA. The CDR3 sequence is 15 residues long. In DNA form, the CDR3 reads TGTGCCAGCAGCATTGGGGACAGGACCCCCTATGGCTACACCTTC. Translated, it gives CASSIGDRTPYGYTF.

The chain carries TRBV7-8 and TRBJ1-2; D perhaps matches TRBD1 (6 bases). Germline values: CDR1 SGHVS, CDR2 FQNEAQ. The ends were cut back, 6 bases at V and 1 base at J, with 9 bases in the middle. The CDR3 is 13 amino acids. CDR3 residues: CASSLDSNYGYTF. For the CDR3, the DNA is TGTGCCAGCAGTTTGGACAGTAACTATGGCTACACCTTC.

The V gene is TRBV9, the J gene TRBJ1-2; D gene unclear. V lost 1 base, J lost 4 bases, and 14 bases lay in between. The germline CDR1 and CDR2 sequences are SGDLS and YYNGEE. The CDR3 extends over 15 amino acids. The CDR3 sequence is CASSVMSEGFYGYTF. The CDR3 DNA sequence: TGTGCCAGCAGCGTAATGTCTGAGGGATTCTATGGCTACACCTTC.

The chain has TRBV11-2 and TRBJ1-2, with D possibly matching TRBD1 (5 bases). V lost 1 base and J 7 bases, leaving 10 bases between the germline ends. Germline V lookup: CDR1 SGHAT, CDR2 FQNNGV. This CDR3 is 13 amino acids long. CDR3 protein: CASSLVGGGGYTF. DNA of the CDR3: TGTGCCAGCAGCTTAGTCGGCGGGGGTGGCTACACCTTC. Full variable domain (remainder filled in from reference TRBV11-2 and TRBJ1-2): EAGVAQSPRYKIIEKRQSVAFWCNPISGHATLYWYQQILGQGPKLLIQFQNNGVVDDSQLPKDRFSAERLKGVDSTLKIQPAKLEDSAVYLCASSLVGGGGYTFGSGTRLTVV.

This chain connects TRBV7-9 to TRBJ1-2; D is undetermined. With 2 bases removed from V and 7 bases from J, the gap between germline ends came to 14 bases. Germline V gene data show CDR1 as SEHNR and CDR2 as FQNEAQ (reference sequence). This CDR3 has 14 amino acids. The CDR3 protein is CASSLPLGEGGYTF. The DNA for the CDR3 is TGTGCCAGCAGCTTACCGCTCGGGGAGGGTGGCTACACCTTC.

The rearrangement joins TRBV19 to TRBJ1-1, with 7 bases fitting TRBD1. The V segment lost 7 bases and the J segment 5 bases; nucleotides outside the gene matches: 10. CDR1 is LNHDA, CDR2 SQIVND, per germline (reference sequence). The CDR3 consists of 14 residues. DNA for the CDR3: TGTGCCAGTACCCCCCGACAGGGCAGGACTGAAGCTTTCTTT. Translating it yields CASTPRQGRTEAFF.

Written as DNA, the CDR3 is TGTGCCATCTCTGACACCGACTACGAGCAGTACTTC. It codes for CAISDTDYEQYF. The chain carries TRBV6-1 and TRBJ2-7; no firm D call. CDR3 length equals 12 residues. In germline, CDR1 is MNHNS, CDR2 SASEGT. The germline V and J ends were trimmed by 10 bases and 3 bases, with 13 bases remaining between them.

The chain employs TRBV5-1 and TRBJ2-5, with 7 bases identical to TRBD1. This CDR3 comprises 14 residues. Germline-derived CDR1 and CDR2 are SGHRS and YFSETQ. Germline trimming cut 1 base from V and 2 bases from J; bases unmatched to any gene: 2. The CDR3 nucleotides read TGCGCCAGCAGCTTGAAGGGACAGCAAGAGACCCAGTACTTC. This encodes CASSLKGQQETQYF.

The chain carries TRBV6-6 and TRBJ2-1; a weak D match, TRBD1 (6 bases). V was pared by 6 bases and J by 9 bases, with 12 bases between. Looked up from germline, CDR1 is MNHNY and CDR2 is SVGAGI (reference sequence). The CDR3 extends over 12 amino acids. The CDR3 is CASSLQGGEQFF. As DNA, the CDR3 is TGTGCCAGCAGCCTACAGGGTGGTGAGCAGTTCTTC.

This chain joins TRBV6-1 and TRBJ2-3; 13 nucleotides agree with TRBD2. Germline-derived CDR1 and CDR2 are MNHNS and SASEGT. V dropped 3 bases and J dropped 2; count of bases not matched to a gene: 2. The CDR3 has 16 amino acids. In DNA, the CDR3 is TGTGCCAGCAGTGAGACTAGCGGGGGGTTCACAGATACGCAGTATTTT. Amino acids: CASSETSGGFTDTQYF.

The CDR3 region is CASRANGGRYNEQFF. For the CDR3, the DNA is TGTGCCAGCAGAGCAAACGGAGGCCGATACAATGAGCAGTTCTTC. The chain combines TRBV6-5 with TRBJ2-1; tentatively, D is TRBD2 (5 bases). The V gene's germline CDR1 is MNHEY and CDR2 SVGAGI. The V end was cut by 6 bases, the J end by 4 bases, with 16 bases between. The CDR3 contains 15 residues.

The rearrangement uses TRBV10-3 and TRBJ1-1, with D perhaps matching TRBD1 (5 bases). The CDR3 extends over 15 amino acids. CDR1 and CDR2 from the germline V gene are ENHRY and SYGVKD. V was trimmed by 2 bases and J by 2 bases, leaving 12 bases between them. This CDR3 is CAISEGGTVNTEAFF. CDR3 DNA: TGTGCCATCAGTGAGGGCGGGACCGTCAACACTGAAGCTTTCTTT.